These 27 T cell receptor beta chains were sequenced from one sample in a study of cytomegalovirus exposure and HLA in healthy donors. Here immunoSEQ multiplex PCR was the method, and the copy in TCRdb shows in-frame clones only, minus some. The sample yields approximately 99,000 clones, about 85% seen once. Material: PBMCs. Receptors were obtained from a woman between 18 and 29 years old in good health and CMV-seronegative.

The CDR3 DNA reads as TGCGCCAGCAGCCAAGTAATCCAAGAGACCCAGTACTTC. Its protein product is CASSQVIQETQYF. The chain is built from TRBV4-1 and TRBJ2-5; D not resolved. Deletions cut 1 base from V and 1 base from J, with 4 bases between. The CDR3 totals 13 residues. The germline CDR1 and CDR2 sequences are MGHRA and YSYEKL.

V gene TRBV19 combines with J gene TRBJ2-3; the match to TRBD1 covers 8 bases. J gave up 2 bases and V 5 bases, and 3 bases lay outside the gene matches. This CDR3 is 14 amino acids long. Per the germline V gene, CDR1 is LNHDA and CDR2 is SQIVND (reference sequence). The CDR3 region is CASSPRGPTDTQYF. CDR3 nucleotide sequence: TGTGCCAGTAGTCCCAGGGGGCCCACAGATACGCAGTATTTT. Variable domain in full (rest from reference TRBV19 and TRBJ2-3): DGGITQSPKYLFRKEGQNVTLSCEQNLNHDAMYWYRQDPGQGLRLIYYSQIVNDFQKGDIAEGYSVSREKKESFPLTVTSAQKNPTAFYLCASSPRGPTDTQYFGPGTRLTVL.

The rearrangement joins TRBV27 to TRBJ2-2; 7 bases align to TRBD1. This CDR3 comprises 16 residues. CDR1 MNHEY and CDR2 SMNVEV come from the germline V gene (reference sequence). Trimming cost V 5 bases and J 4 bases; bases outside gene matches: 10. In DNA, the CDR3 is TGTGCCAGCAGTCCCGGGACAGCACCGGGCACCGGGGAGCTGTTTTTT. Protein product: CASSPGTAPGTGELFF.

This chain links TRBV27 with TRBJ1-4; D remains ambiguous. Between the trimmed V and J ends, which lost 10 bases and 5 bases, there was a span of 17 bases. From germline, CDR1 is MNHEY and CDR2 SMNVEV (reference sequence). This CDR3 has 14 amino acids. CDR3 residues: CAKKEEIRNEKLFF. The CDR3 DNA is TGTGCCAAGAAGGAGGAGATACGAAATGAAAAACTGTTTTTT.

CDR3 in DNA: TGTGCCAGTAGCCCTCTAGACAGCAACTATGGCTACACCTTC. Translated: CASSPLDSNYGYTF. The chain uses TRBV19 and TRBJ1-2; D may be TRBD1 (5 bases). Per the germline V gene, CDR1 is LNHDA and CDR2 is SQIVND (reference sequence). The CDR3 is 14 residues long. V lost 6 bases and J 2 bases, leaving 13 bases between the germline ends.

The J gene is TRBJ2-7, the V gene TRBV6-5; possibly TRBD1 for D (5 bases). The CDR3 is 15 residues long. V shed 2 bases and J shed 1 base, with 12 bases lying between them. Germline lookup yields CDR1 MNHEY and CDR2 SVGAGI. The CDR3 nucleotides are TGTGCCAGCAGTTACACCGTCGGACAATCCTACGAGCAGTACTTC. It specifies CASSYTVGQSYEQYF.

V is TRBV18 and J is TRBJ2-1; TRBD2 matches at 12 bases. The CDR3 spans 16 residues. The V and J ends lost 6 bases and 3 bases, in that order; junction bases with no gene match: 6. Germline V gene lookup returns CDR1 KGHSH and CDR2 LQKENI. CDR3 amino acids: CASSLSTSGGYNEQFF. Written as DNA, the CDR3 is TGTGCCAGCTCTCTCTCGACTAGCGGGGGCTACAATGAGCAGTTCTTC.

The chain recombines TRBV27 with TRBJ1-1, with D perhaps TRBD1 (6 bases). CDR1 is MNHEY, CDR2 SMNVEV, per germline (reference sequence). The CDR3 runs to 14 residues. Trimming shortened V by 2 bases and J by 5 bases, and 12 bases separated the two germline ends. The CDR3, as DNA: TGTGCCAGCAGTTTAAGGTCAGGGGTTACTGAAGCTTTCTTT. It is translated as CASSLRSGVTEAFF.

This clone was observed a single time. The chain links TRBV29-1 to TRBJ2-1; 7 positions match TRBD2. Germline V gives CDR1 SQVTM, CDR2 ANQGSEA. Trimming at V came to 6 bases and at J to 0 bases, leaving 5 bases not matched to a gene. This CDR3 is built from 14 residues. DNA of the CDR3: TGCAGCGTGGGGGGGAGCGTCTCCTACAATGAGCAGTTCTTC. Translated, it gives CSVGGSVSYNEQFF.

This clone was seen a single time. V usage is TRBV28 and J usage is TRBJ2-3; weak D call: TRBD1 (5 bases). V was pared by 8 bases and J by 3 bases, with 12 bases between. The germline V gene encodes CDR1 MDHEN and CDR2 SYDVKM. The CDR3 is 13 amino acids. CDR3 protein: CASRRERTDTQYF. In DNA form, the CDR3 reads TGTGCCAGCCGCAGGGAACGGACAGATACGCAGTATTTT. Full variable domain (rest looked up from reference TRBV28 and TRBJ2-3): DVKVTQSSRYLVKRTGEKVFLECVQDMDHENMFWYRQDPGLGLRLIYFSYDVKMKEKGDIPEGYSVSREKKERFSLILESASTNQTSMYLCASRRERTDTQYFGPGTRLTVL.

V is TRBV11-3 and J is TRBJ1-1; D might be TRBD1 (5 bases). The CDR3 covers 14 residues. The germline V gene has CDR1 SGHNT and CDR2 YENEEA. V lost 5 bases and J lost 1, with 11 bases in between. The CDR3 bases are TGTGCCAGCAGCCTCGGTCAGGGGAACACTGAAGCTTTCTTT. Translating it yields CASSLGQGNTEAFF.

DNA of the CDR3: TGTGCCAGCAGTTTACGGGGGGTCTCCTACGAGCAGTACTTC. Translation gives CASSLRGVSYEQYF. This sequence joins TRBV28 and TRBJ2-7; 7 positions agree with TRBD2. Germline V lookup: CDR1 MDHEN, CDR2 SYDVKM. The V segment lost 2 bases and the J segment 0 bases; nucleotides outside the gene matches: 1. The CDR3 covers 14 residues.

V usage is TRBV6-4 and J usage is TRBJ2-1, with 7 bases fitting TRBD2. V trimming: 0 bases; J trimming: 6 bases; junction bases outside the gene matches: 8. The CDR3 is 16 residues long. Germline V lookup: CDR1 MRHNA, CDR2 SNTAGT. CDR3 loop: CASSDSQRGLTNEQFF. The CDR3 DNA is TGTGCCAGCAGTGACTCCCAGCGGGGCCTAACCAATGAGCAGTTCTTC.

V is TRBV2 and J is TRBJ2-2, with D tentatively TRBD1 (5 bases). The CDR3 consists of 14 residues. V was trimmed by 7 bases and J by 2 bases, leaving 11 bases between them. CDR1 is SNHLY and CDR2 is FYNNEI in the germline V gene. As DNA, the CDR3 is TGTGCCAGCAATGGCAGGGCCAACACCGGGGAGCTGTTTTTT. Translated: CASNGRANTGELFF. Supplemented by reference TRBV2 and TRBJ2-2, the full variable domain reads EPEVTQTPSHQVTQMGQEVILRCVPISNHLYFYWYRQILGQKVEFLVSFYNNEISEKSEIFDDQFSVERPDGSNFTLKIRSTKLEDSAMYFCASNGRANTGELFFGEGSRLTVL.

The genes are TRBV6-1 and TRBJ1-6; TRBD1 is a possible D gene (6 bases). With 6 bases removed from V and 3 bases from J, the gap between germline ends came to 12 bases. This CDR3 is built from 15 residues. The germline V gene encodes CDR1 MNHNS and CDR2 SASEGT. CDR3: CASREDRNYNSPLHF. The CDR3 nucleotides read TGTGCCAGCAGGGAGGACAGAAACTATAATTCACCCCTCCACTTT.

The chain has TRBV7-9 and TRBJ1-2; D call uncertain. CDR3 length: 11 residues. The V gene lost 4 bases and the J gene lost 8 bases, with 8 bases spanning the gap. Germline CDR1 is SEHNR and CDR2 is FQNEAQ (reference sequence). The CDR3 DNA reads as TGTGCCAGCAGCTCAGTGGAGGGCTACACCTTC. This encodes CASSSVEGYTF.

For the CDR3, the DNA is TGCGCCAGCAGCTTGGTTAGCGGGGGGTTTTGGTACGAGCAGTACTTC. This codes for CASSLVSGGFWYEQYF. V and J are TRBV5-1 and TRBJ2-7; TRBD2 matches 10 bases. Germline CDR1 and CDR2: SGHRS and YFSETQ. The CDR3 is made up of 16 amino acids. V shed 0 bases and J 4 bases; nucleotides not matched to a gene: 7.

This clone was counted only a few times. The V gene is TRBV19, the J gene TRBJ1-2; D is ambiguous. Germline CDR1 and CDR2: LNHDA and SQIVND (reference sequence). The CDR3 consists of 9 residues. The CDR3 reads CGEIYGYTF. The CDR3 region has the DNA TGTGGAGAAATCTATGGCTACACCTTC.

This clone was seen only a few times. The rearrangement links TRBV29-1 to TRBJ1-1; a possible D gene is TRBD1 (6 bases). The CDR3 spans 12 residues. The V end was cut by 7 bases, the J end by 5 bases, with 14 bases between. Germline CDR1 SQVTM, CDR2 ANQGSEA. CDR3 loop: CSEGTQGTEAFF. CDR3 nucleotide sequence: TGCAGCGAGGGGACACAGGGAACTGAAGCTTTCTTT.

J is TRBJ2-3 and V is TRBV5-1; 11 nucleotides line up with TRBD2. The V and J ends lost 9 bases and 4 bases, in that order; junction bases with no gene match: 13. The CDR3 spans 16 residues. Per the germline V gene, CDR1 is SGHRS and CDR2 is YFSETQ. The CDR3 region has the DNA TGCGCCACCAAACGGGGGGCTAGCGGGGGGCCAGATACGCAGTATTTT. This gives the protein CATKRGASGGPDTQYF.

The chain uses TRBV7-9 and TRBJ1-1, with D maybe TRBD1 (6 bases). From germline, CDR1 is SEHNR and CDR2 FQNEAQ (reference sequence). V was clipped by 4 bases and J by 8 bases, with 8 bases between them. The CDR3 loop spans 11 amino acids. In nucleotides, the CDR3 is TGTGCCAGCAGCTACGGACAGGAAGCTTTCTTT. Its protein is CASSYGQEAFF.

The genes are TRBV5-6 and TRBJ2-3; D is undetermined. The CDR3 extends over 13 amino acids. Germline V lookup: CDR1 SGHDT, CDR2 YYEEEE. V lost 5 bases to trimming and J lost 2 bases, with 9 bases between them. As DNA, the CDR3 is TGTGCCAGCAGTTCACACCTCACAGATACGCAGTATTTT. Amino acids: CASSSHLTDTQYF.

The genes are TRBV5-1 and TRBJ2-2; no definite D call. Germline CDR1 SGHRS, CDR2 YFSETQ. V dropped 6 bases and J dropped 3 bases, with 6 bases sitting between them. The CDR3 sequence is 12 residues long. The CDR3 sequence is CASTSDTGELFF. Written as DNA, the CDR3 is TGCGCCAGCACCTCCGACACCGGGGAGCTGTTTTTT.

This clone has more than one count but fewer than ten. CDR3 loop: CASSPRDNIQYF. The CDR3 bases are TGTGCCAGCAGCCCCCGGGATAACATTCAGTACTTC. The V gene is TRBV7-9, the J gene TRBJ2-4, with D possibly being TRBD2 (5 bases). The length of the CDR3 is 12 residues. V lost 5 bases to trimming and J lost 7 bases, with 9 bases between them. Germline values: CDR1 SEHNR, CDR2 FQNEAQ (reference sequence).

CDR3 coding DNA: TGTGCCAGCAGTGAAGCCCCTAGCGGGTTAGATACGCAGTATTTT. This translates into CASSEAPSGLDTQYF. The chain combines TRBV2 with TRBJ2-3, with TRBD2 identical over 8 bases. The CDR3 sequence is 15 residues long. Germline CDR1 reads SNHLY; CDR2 reads FYNNEI. The J segment lost 5 bases and the V segment lost 0 bases, leaving 4 bases of the junction unmatched.

The J gene is TRBJ2-5, the V gene TRBV5-1; 7 nucleotides match TRBD2. The end of the DNA fits TRBJ2-7 better, so the J call may be wrong. The CDR3 totals 13 residues. The V gene's germline CDR1 is SGHRS and CDR2 YFSETQ. CDR3 DNA: TGCGCCAGCAGCTTGGATTCGGGGGGCGAGCAGTACTTC. The encoded protein is CASSLDSGGEQYF.

This clone was seen once. The chain recombines TRBV7-2 with TRBJ2-7; D unclear. The CDR3 consists of 13 residues. Germline V gene sequence: CDR1 SGHTA, CDR2 FQGNSA. V lost 2 bases, J lost 0 bases, and 5 bases lay in between. This chain's CDR3 is CASSLSYSYEQYF. The CDR3 bases are TGTGCCAGCAGCTTAAGCTACTCCTACGAGCAGTACTTC.